Given below is one T cell receptor beta chain in context. Its specificity is not known. Measured with immunoSEQ multiplex PCR; TCRdb has only the in-frame clones, and not every one. The repertoire holds some 13,000 clones, with 70% to 90% as singletons. This sample's time point: cycle 4 day 1 (C4D1), after 6 weeks of nivolumab. After autologous stem cell transplantation all patients relapsed, and prior brentuximab vedotin exposure differed between cohorts. The data are from a study of PD-1 blockade in classical Hodgkin lymphoma. Findings and limits, study-wide: The authors excluded patients who started nivolumab under 1 year after ASCT. Prior therapy or disease activity may underlie the repertoire differences, whose causes remain undefined. Lower baseline TCR diversity was reported for newly diagnosed patients than for healthy donors. By cycle point C4D1, TCR diversity had risen significantly in CD4+ cells (but not CD8+ cells).

V was pared by 5 bases and J by 0 bases, with 6 bases of the junction left unmatched. The CDR3 totals 15 residues. From germline, CDR1 is SGHTA and CDR2 FQGNSA. This receptor was obtained from a human donor with classical Hodgkin lymphoma. Sequenced here: peripheral blood mononuclear cells (PBMCs), sampled before the fourth cycle of nivolumab. This chain uses TRBV7-2 with TRBJ2-7; 8 bases line up with TRBD2. CDR3 sequence reads: CASSPRSGSSYEQYF. The CDR3 coding sequence is TGTGCCAGCAGCCCGAGGAGCGGGAGCTCCTACGAGCAGTACTTC.